This T cell receptor (beta chain) appears in the sequencing data of a study of neurological immune-mediated disorders. The study's findings and limits: No expanded-clone CDR3 amino acid sequence recurred across subjects, suggesting private TCR-beta repertoires.

There are many counts of this clonotype. Its specificity is unknown. The sorted-subset TCR libraries were prepared using 800,000 to 1,000,000 CD4+ or CD8+ T cells as the starting material. V was pared by 3 bases and J by 5 bases, with 11 bases between. CDR3 size: 13 residues. Germline CDR1 reads LNHNV; CDR2 reads YYDKDF (reference sequence). Over 170 million TCR-beta sequences, together covering 15-18 subjects, were produced by every individual sequencing run that was carried out. TCRdb reprocessed the 5' RACE reads via MiXCR and lists one record per CDR3 protein. The table includes approximately 41,000 distinct CDR3 sequences, about 14% detected once.

The receptor was isolated from an older woman with HTLV-1-associated myelopathy (HAM/TSP). V is TRBV15 and J is TRBJ2-7, with D perhaps TRBD1 or TRBD2 (5 bases each). The sequencing input was CD4+ T cells from blood. The chain's CDR3 is CATSRGVLNEQYF. CDR3 nucleotide sequence: TGTGCCACCAGCAGGGGGGTACTTAACGAGCAGTACTTC. Combining the CDR3 with reference TRBV15 and TRBJ2-7 gives the whole variable domain DAMVIQNPRYQVTQFGKPVTLSCSQTLNHNVMYWYQQKSSQAPKLLFHYYDKDFNNEADTPDNFQSRRPNTSFCFLDIRSPGLGDTAMYLCATSRGVLNEQYFGPGTRLTVT.